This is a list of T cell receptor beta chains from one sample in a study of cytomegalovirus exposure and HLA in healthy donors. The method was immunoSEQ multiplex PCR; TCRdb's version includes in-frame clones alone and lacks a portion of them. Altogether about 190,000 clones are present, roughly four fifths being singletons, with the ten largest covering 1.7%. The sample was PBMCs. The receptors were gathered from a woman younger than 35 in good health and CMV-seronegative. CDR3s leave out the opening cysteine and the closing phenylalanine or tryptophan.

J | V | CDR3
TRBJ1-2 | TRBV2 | ASSFTDRAYGYT
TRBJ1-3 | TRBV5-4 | ASSPQTGGSGNTIY
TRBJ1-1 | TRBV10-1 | ASSEYLTGNTEAF
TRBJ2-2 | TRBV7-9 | ASSPTRDREAGELF
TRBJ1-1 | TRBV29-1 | SVEDPFLLQGVTEAF
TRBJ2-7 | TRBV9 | ASSGGRGGEQY
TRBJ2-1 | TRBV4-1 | ASSQGTTRLAGVDYNEQF
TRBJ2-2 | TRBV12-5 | ASGTGHNTGELF
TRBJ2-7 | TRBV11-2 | ASSTGTSLYEQY
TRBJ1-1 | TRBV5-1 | ASSPSGGNTEAF
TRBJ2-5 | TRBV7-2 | ASSLALVGTQETQY
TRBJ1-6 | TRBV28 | ASSLIQGVGSYNSPLH
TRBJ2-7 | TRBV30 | AWSPGLAGGPHEQY
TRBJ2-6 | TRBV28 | ASTHPRGGAGGANVLT
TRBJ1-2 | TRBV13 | ASTRQGYSYGYT
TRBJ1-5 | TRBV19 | ASSKDTSNQPQH
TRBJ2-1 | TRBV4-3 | ASSQDHRTSGSYNEQF
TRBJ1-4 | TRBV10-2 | ASSDPDRREKLF
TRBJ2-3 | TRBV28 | ASSLGEGSTDTQY
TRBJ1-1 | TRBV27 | ASRRDRADTEAF
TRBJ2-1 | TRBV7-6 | ASSLAGGQSYNEQF
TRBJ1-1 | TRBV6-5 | ASSPRTGEAF
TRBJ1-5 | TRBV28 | ASSFGGAGASNQPQH
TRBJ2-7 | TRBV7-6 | ASSLGTGSYEQY
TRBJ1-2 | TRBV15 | ATSSQWEGTHGSYGYT
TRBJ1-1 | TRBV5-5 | ASSLDPFRGTMNTEAF
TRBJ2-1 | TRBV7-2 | ASSLPGKNEQF
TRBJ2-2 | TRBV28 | ASRNRRGSNTGELF